This is a list of T cell receptor beta chains from one sample in a study of cytomegalovirus exposure and HLA in healthy donors. Here immunoSEQ multiplex PCR was the method, and the copy in TCRdb shows in-frame clones only, minus some. The profile covers 100,000 to 150,000 clones, with 80% appearing a single time and about 8.9% taken by the ten largest. Sequenced input: PBMCs. Receptor source: a man aged 25 to 45 in good health and CMV-seropositive. Both conserved end residues are part of each CDR3. Fields, in order: D gene, J gene, V gene, clone size, CDR3 protein, CDR3 DNA. D genes are given only for firm matches. Not every row has a clone size; where given, it reads once, few, many or a size class.

NA TRBJ2-7 TRBV7-2 NA CASSFAGRFSYEQYF TGTGCCAGCAGCTTTGCAGGGCGCTTCTCCTACGAGCAGTACTTC
TRBD1 TRBJ1-2 TRBV6-5 once CASNPRRDSYGYTF TGTGCCAGCAACCCCCGCCGGGACAGCTATGGCTACACCTTC
NA TRBJ1-3 TRBV6-5 NA CASSYSAGTSGNTIYF TGTGCCAGCAGTTACTCGGCGGGGACCTCCGGAAACACCATATATTTT
TRBD2 TRBJ2-7 TRBV13 NA CASSLGQGGGGPGVRYEQYF TGTGCCAGCAGCTTAGGCCAGGGCGGCGGGGGGCCTGGGGTACGCTACGAGCAGTACTTC
TRBD2 TRBJ2-1 TRBV2 few CASRLGLAGGPRQFF TGTGCCAGCAGACTTGGACTAGCGGGGGGGCCGCGGCAGTTCTTC
NA TRBJ1-2 TRBV5-1 NA CASSLEGHRYTF TGCGCCAGCAGCTTGGAGGGACATCGGTACACCTTC
TRBD1 TRBJ1-4 TRBV5-6 NA CASSLPGTGVEKLFF TGTGCCAGCAGCTTGCCCGGGACAGGGGTGGAAAAACTGTTTTTT
NA TRBJ1-5 TRBV27 NA CASSLSVPGPNQPQHF TGTGCCAGCAGTTTATCGGTCCCAGGGCCTAATCAGCCCCAGCATTTT
NA TRBJ1-1 TRBV18 NA CASSPRTLMNTEAFF TGTGCCAGCTCACCAAGGACATTGATGAACACTGAAGCTTTCTTT
NA TRBJ2-3 TRBV7-7 NA CASSLGAGRTDTQYF TGTGCCAGCAGCTTAGGGGCAGGCCGCACAGATACGCAGTATTTT
TRBD1 TRBJ1-2 TRBV2 NA CASRDRLHDYGYTF TGTGCCAGCAGGGACAGGCTTCACGACTATGGCTACACCTTC
NA TRBJ2-7 TRBV7-9 NA CASSSLRASDLREQYF TGTGCCAGCAGCTCATTAAGGGCTAGCGACTTAAGGGAGCAGTACTTC
NA TRBJ2-7 TRBV27 NA CASSLRGSYEQYF TGTGCCAGCAGTTTACGGGGATCCTACGAGCAGTACTTC
NA TRBJ2-5 TRBV7-2 once CASSLLGGQETQYF TGTGCCAGCAGCTTACTGGGGGGCCAAGAGACCCAGTACTTC
TRBD2 TRBJ2-5 TRBV27 NA CASSSRTSGGETQYF TGTGCCAGCAGTTCCCGGACTAGCGGGGGAGAGACCCAGTACTTC
TRBD1 TRBJ2-2 TRBV6-6 once CASRGQGAANTGELFF TGTGCCAGCAGAGGACAGGGGGCGGCGAACACCGGGGAGCTGTTTTTT
NA TRBJ2-7 TRBV27 few CASSPRRDYEQYF TGTGCCAGCAGTCCCCGGAGGGATTACGAGCAGTACTTC